These 30 T cell receptor beta chains originate from one sample sequenced in a study of T cell changes during pregnancy in multiple sclerosis (dated by TCRdb to between 2018 and 2020). Libraries were prepared through the immunoSEQ multiplex PCR assay. TCRdb mirrors the immuneACCESS table, restricted to in-frame sequences. Some clones are absent from its copies; in checked studies, under half trace to an unresolved V gene, and the reason for the others is unknown. Counted in this sample were 75,000 to 95,000 clones; about 94% of them appeared once. In total, the top ten clones hold about 0.14% of the sample. Sample: CD4+ T cells from peripheral blood mononuclear cells, taken after pregnancy. The receptors were gathered from a female donor with multiple sclerosis, enrolled in a pregnancy study.

The V call is TRBV5-1, the J call TRBJ1-5, with 7 bases matching TRBD1. CDR3 length equals 15 residues. Germline values: CDR1 SGHRS, CDR2 YFSETQ. V lost 4 bases, J lost 2 bases, and 6 bases stayed unmatched. CDR3: CASSPGQSGNQPQHF. As DNA, the CDR3 is TGCGCCAGCAGCCCGGGACAGTCGGGCAATCAGCCCCAGCATTTT. The entire variable domain, with the rest obtained from reference TRBV5-1 and TRBJ1-5, is as follows: KAGVTQTPRYLIKTRGQQVTLSCSPISGHRSVSWYQQTPGQGLQFLFEYFSETQRNKGNFPGRFSGRQFSNSRSEMNVSTLELGDSALYLCASSPGQSGNQPQHFGDGTRLSIL.

The gene calls are TRBV29-1 and TRBJ2-1, with D tentatively TRBD1 (6 bases). Trimming shortened V by 8 bases and J by 6 bases, and 8 bases separated the two germline ends. The CDR3 sequence is 10 residues long. Per germline, CDR1 SQVTM and CDR2 ANQGSEA. The CDR3 DNA reads as TGCAGCACCAGGGGCAATGAGCAGTTCTTC. Amino acid sequence: CSTRGNEQFF.

V gene TRBV4-3 combines with J gene TRBJ2-7; D possibly corresponds to TRBD1 (6 bases). Germline V CDR1 and CDR2: LGHNA, YSLEER. The CDR3 totals 14 residues. The V and J ends lost 1 base and 5 bases respectively, with 12 bases between them. DNA of the CDR3: TGCGCCAGCAGCCAAGTAACAGGGTACCACGAGCAGTACTTC. Translation gives CASSQVTGYHEQYF.

This clone was observed once. The J gene is TRBJ2-1, the V gene TRBV11-2, with 7 positions matching TRBD2. Germline CDR1 reads SGHAT; CDR2 reads FQNNGV. V lost 5 bases to trimming and J lost 4 bases; unmatched junction nucleotides: 8. There are 15 residues in the CDR3. Written as DNA, the CDR3 is TGTGCCAGCAGCCGAGGGTCTAGCGGTTACAATGAGCAGTTCTTC. This gives the protein CASSRGSSGYNEQFF.

The rearrangement links TRBV6-5 to TRBJ1-4; D may be TRBD1 (5 bases). CDR1 and CDR2 (germline): MNHEY, SVGAGI. The CDR3 consists of 15 residues. Trimming pared 2 bases from V and 2 bases from J, leaving 9 bases between. The CDR3 region has the DNA TGTGCCAGCAGTTACACGCCAGGGACTAATGAAAAACTGTTTTTT. Translated, it gives CASSYTPGTNEKLFF.

CDR3 DNA: TGTGCCAGCAGTGTAATTGGACAGATTCTCGGAAACACCATATATTTT. This gives the protein CASSVIGQILGNTIYF. The V and J genes are TRBV6-1 and TRBJ1-3; the D gene is possibly TRBD1 (6 bases). V gave up 4 bases and J gave up 4 bases, with 17 bases separating them. CDR1 MNHNS and CDR2 SASEGT come from the germline V gene. This CDR3 is built from 16 residues.

Written as DNA, the CDR3 is TGTGCCAGCAGTGATCTAGCGGGAGGACGGGAGCAGTTCTTC. Protein: CASSDLAGGREQFF. J is TRBJ2-1 and V is TRBV2; TRBD2 agrees at 11 bases. V lost 3 bases and J lost 10; bases outside the gene matches: 5. CDR3 length equals 14 residues. CDR1 is SNHLY, CDR2 FYNNEI, per germline.

This chain connects TRBV28 to TRBJ1-2; D remains ambiguous. Germline CDR1 MDHEN, CDR2 SYDVKM. Trimming left V 3 bases short and J 4 bases short, with 12 bases between. CDR3 length equals 14 residues. The CDR3 region has the DNA TGTGCCAGCAGTTTGGGGAGGAGGGCCTATGGCTACACCTTC. Translating it yields CASSLGRRAYGYTF.

The chain's CDR3 is CATSRGTGAEQYF. DNA for the CDR3: TGTGCCACCAGCAGAGGGACAGGGGCCGAGCAGTACTTC. This chain joins TRBV15 and TRBJ2-7; 9 nucleotides match TRBD1. From germline, CDR1 is LNHNV and CDR2 YYDKDF (reference sequence). V dropped 1 base and J dropped 6; count of bases not matched to a gene: 1. The CDR3 runs 13 residues.

The genes are TRBV2 and TRBJ2-7, with TRBD2 identical over 8 bases. Germline assignment: CDR1 SNHLY and CDR2 FYNNEI. Trimming at V came to 7 bases and at J to 0 bases, leaving 14 bases not matched to a gene. The length of the CDR3 is 17 residues. CDR3 protein: CASTAGGGPKISYEQYF. In DNA form, the CDR3 reads TGTGCCAGCACCGCCGGGGGGGGCCCCAAGATCTCCTACGAGCAGTACTTC. Full variable domain (rest looked up from reference TRBV2 and TRBJ2-7): EPEVTQTPSHQVTQMGQEVILRCVPISNHLYFYWYRQILGQKVEFLVSFYNNEISEKSEIFDDQFSVERPDGSNFTLKIRSTKLEDSAMYFCASTAGGGPKISYEQYFGPGTRLTVT.

The chain is built from TRBV2 and TRBJ1-5, with TRBD1 as a possible D gene (5 bases). There are 14 residues in the CDR3. CDR1 SNHLY and CDR2 FYNNEI come from the germline V gene. V shed 4 bases and J shed 3 bases, with 10 bases lying between them. CDR3 region: CASSVGANNQPQHF. The CDR3 DNA sequence: TGTGCCAGCAGTGTAGGGGCTAACAATCAGCCCCAGCATTTT.

The chain links TRBV10-3 to TRBJ2-1; maybe TRBD1 (6 bases). V was trimmed by 6 bases and J by 0 bases, leaving 12 bases between them. The CDR3 is made up of 15 amino acids. Germline loops: CDR1 ENHRY, CDR2 SYGVKD. As DNA, the CDR3 is TGTGCCATCAGCTATACAGGGAGCTCCTACAATGAGCAGTTCTTC. It specifies CAISYTGSSYNEQFF.

The chain has TRBV2 and TRBJ2-2; 9 positions match TRBD1. The CDR3 loop spans 16 amino acids. Per germline, CDR1 SNHLY and CDR2 FYNNEI. The trim removed 6 bases at V and 3 bases at J, leaving 8 bases unmatched. CDR3 in DNA: TGTGCCAGCAGCCAACAGGGGGCGTTGGACACCGGGGAGCTGTTTTTT. Translation gives CASSQQGALDTGELFF. Together with reference TRBV2 and TRBJ2-2, the CDR3 gives the full variable domain: EPEVTQTPSHQVTQMGQEVILRCVPISNHLYFYWYRQILGQKVEFLVSFYNNEISEKSEIFDDQFSVERPDGSNFTLKIRSTKLEDSAMYFCASSQQGALDTGELFFGEGSRLTVL.

The chain is built from TRBV5-8 and TRBJ2-7; possibly TRBD1 for D (6 bases). V lost 1 base to trimming and J lost 3 bases, with 14 bases between them. The length of the CDR3 is 15 residues. Germline values: CDR1 SGHTS, CDR2 YDEGEE. CDR3 nucleotides: TGTGCCAGCAGCTTGTGGGGGCTAGGGAGCTACGAGCAGTACTTC. Translating it yields CASSLWGLGSYEQYF.

The chain has TRBV27 and TRBJ2-5, with 9 bases matching TRBD1. This CDR3 comprises 16 residues. The germline gives CDR1 MNHEY, CDR2 SMNVEV (reference sequence). Germline trimming cut 5 bases from V and 5 bases from J; bases unmatched to any gene: 12. CDR3: CASSVKNRGLWETQYF. CDR3 in DNA: TGTGCCAGCAGTGTCAAGAACAGGGGGCTATGGGAGACCCAGTACTTC.

CDR3 protein: CASSVRVGLARYEQYF. CDR3 nucleotide sequence: TGTGCCAGCAGTGTACGAGTAGGACTAGCCCGCTACGAGCAGTACTTC. The chain carries TRBV28 and TRBJ2-7, with 8 bases aligning to TRBD2. Unmatched junction bases numbered 12, after V lost 5 bases and J lost 3 bases. The CDR3 contains 16 residues. CDR1 MDHEN and CDR2 SYDVKM come from the germline V gene.

The V gene is TRBV28, the J gene TRBJ2-1, with TRBD2 matching over 12 bases. The V gene's germline CDR1 is MDHEN and CDR2 SYDVKM. J was trimmed by 0 bases and V by 6 bases; bases with no gene match: 9. There are 18 residues in the CDR3. CDR3 protein: CASSSGTSGWSSYNEQFF. The CDR3 DNA follows: TGTGCCAGCAGCTCCGGGACTAGCGGGTGGAGCTCCTACAATGAGCAGTTCTTC.

This clone was seen a single time. This chain joins TRBV7-9 and TRBJ1-5, with D maybe TRBD1 (6 bases). Germline V lookup: CDR1 SEHNR, CDR2 FQNEAQ (reference sequence). The CDR3 totals 13 residues. Deletions cut 7 bases from V and 2 bases from J, with 9 bases between. CDR3 sequence reads: CASKQGGNQPQHF. In nucleotides, the CDR3 is TGTGCCAGCAAACAGGGAGGCAATCAGCCCCAGCATTTT.

This chain uses TRBV9 with TRBJ2-7; the match to TRBD2 covers 10 bases. The junction had 5 bases not matched to a gene; V was cut back by 2 bases and J by 3 bases. CDR3 length: 15 residues. Per germline, CDR1 SGDLS and CDR2 YYNGEE. Written as DNA, the CDR3 is TGTGCCAGCAGCGTTGCTAGCGGGAGAATCTACGAGCAGTACTTC. Its protein is CASSVASGRIYEQYF.

The rearrangement uses TRBV4-2 and TRBJ2-3, with D unresolved. Germline V gene data show CDR1 as LGHNA and CDR2 as YNFKEQ. The CDR3 is 16 residues long. Trimming removed 2 bases from V and 0 bases from J, with 12 bases in between. CDR3 bases: TGTGCCAGCAGCCAACACCCTGGCGGAAGCACAGATACGCAGTATTTT. Encoded protein: CASSQHPGGSTDTQYF.

V gene TRBV7-2 combines with J gene TRBJ1-4; 11 bases agree with TRBD1. Germline CDR1 is SGHTA and CDR2 is FQGNSA. V trimming: 5 bases; J trimming: 8 bases; junction bases outside the gene matches: 7. This CDR3 has 15 amino acids. The CDR3 DNA is TGTGCCAGCAGCCCGGGGACAGGGGGGAGAGAAAAACTGTTTTTT. Amino acids: CASSPGTGGREKLFF.

The J gene is TRBJ2-7, the V gene TRBV2; 8 nucleotides line up with TRBD1. CDR3 length equals 15 residues. V shed 3 bases, J shed 5 bases, and the junction held 9 bases outside the gene matches. The V gene's germline CDR1 is SNHLY and CDR2 FYNNEI. The CDR3 coding sequence is TGTGCCAGCAGTGACTACCAGGGGGCGATTGACGAGCAGTACTTC. The encoded protein is CASSDYQGAIDEQYF.

The rearrangement uses TRBV11-2 and TRBJ2-6; 7 nucleotides agree with TRBD1. Germline CDR1 reads SGHAT; CDR2 reads FQNNGV. Trimming at V came to 3 bases and at J to 2 bases, leaving 10 bases not matched to a gene. CDR3 length: 18 residues. CDR3 protein: CASSLSQGHPTGANVLTF. For the CDR3, the DNA is TGTGCCAGCAGCTTGTCACAGGGGCACCCAACTGGGGCCAACGTCCTGACTTTC. Full variable domain (outside the CDR3, taken from reference TRBV11-2 and TRBJ2-6): EAGVAQSPRYKIIEKRQSVAFWCNPISGHATLYWYQQILGQGPKLLIQFQNNGVVDDSQLPKDRFSAERLKGVDSTLKIQPAKLEDSAVYLCASSLSQGHPTGANVLTFGAGSRLTVL.

The chain combines TRBV27 with TRBJ2-2; TRBD1 might be the D (6 bases). The germline CDR1 and CDR2 sequences are MNHEY and SMNVEV (reference sequence). V lost 6 bases, J lost 4 bases, and 12 bases lay in between. This CDR3 is built from 14 residues. Here the CDR3 reads CASSPQGTTGELFF. The CDR3 DNA reads as TGTGCCAGCAGCCCCCAGGGGACCACCGGGGAGCTGTTTTTT.

CDR3 nucleotides: TGCAGCGTTGAAGATGGGTTCCGGGACAGGGGTAACGAGCAGTACTTC. It is translated as CSVEDGFRDRGNEQYF. This chain joins TRBV29-1 and TRBJ2-7; 10 positions match TRBD1. The length of the CDR3 is 16 residues. With V trimmed by 0 bases and J by 5 bases, 10 bases remained unmatched. Germline values: CDR1 SQVTM, CDR2 ANQGSEA.

In its sample, this clone was seen a few times. The chain combines TRBV19 with TRBJ1-5, with unresolved D. The CDR3 contains 15 residues. Germline-derived CDR1 and CDR2 are LNHDA and SQIVND (reference sequence). V lost 3 bases to trimming and J lost 3 bases, with 12 bases between them. For the CDR3, the DNA is TGTGCCAGTAGTATGTCAAACAGATACAATCAGCCCCAGCATTTT. It encodes CASSMSNRYNQPQHF.

The chain combines TRBV14 with TRBJ2-3; 10 bases match TRBD2. The CDR3 length is 16 residues. Germline V CDR1 and CDR2: SGHDN, FVKESK. J gave up 2 bases and V 4 bases, and 6 bases lay outside the gene matches. CDR3 nucleotides: TGTGCCAGCAGCCCCGGACTAGCGGCAAACACAGATACGCAGTATTTT. Its protein is CASSPGLAANTDTQYF.

The chain carries TRBV5-1 and TRBJ2-7; 11 bases agree with TRBD2. Germline CDR1 reads SGHRS; CDR2 reads YFSETQ. The CDR3 has 16 residues. V lost 1 base, J lost 6 bases, and 9 bases stayed unmatched. CDR3 region: CASSLYYSGRAGEQYF. The CDR3, as DNA: TGCGCCAGCAGCTTGTACTATAGCGGGAGGGCCGGCGAGCAGTACTTC.

The gene calls are TRBV7-9 and TRBJ2-2; TRBD2 agrees at 15 bases. The CDR3 is made up of 18 amino acids. The germline gives CDR1 SEHNR, CDR2 FQNEAQ (reference sequence). The junction had 7 bases not matched to a gene; V was cut back by 5 bases and J by 3 bases. CDR3: CASSPPGLAGGDTGELFF. CDR3 DNA sequence: TGTGCCAGCAGCCCCCCGGGACTAGCGGGAGGAGACACCGGGGAGCTGTTTTTT.

The V call is TRBV10-2, the J call TRBJ2-7; 7 nucleotides align to TRBD1. CDR3 length: 16 residues. The ends lost 4 bases at V and 3 bases at J; junction bases unmatched: 12. From germline, CDR1 is WSHSY and CDR2 SAAADI. In nucleotides, the CDR3 is TGCGCCAGCAGTGCGGACGGGTACAGGGGCCACTACGAGCAGTACTTC. This codes for CASSADGYRGHYEQYF.